Below are 7 T cell receptor beta chains sequenced from a single sample in a study of T cell repertoires and HLA-DP antigens. The table came from immunoSEQ multiplex PCR; TCRdb's copy has only in-frame clones and leaves some out. In the table there are almost 90,000 clones, 86% of which are singletons. These receptors have no identified antigens. The sample comprised CD4+ T cells from PBMCs. These receptors were taken from a middle-aged man in good health and CMV-seronegative.

The V gene is TRBV11-2, the J gene TRBJ1-1, with D maybe TRBD1 (5 bases). The length of the CDR3 is 15 residues. In germline, CDR1 is SGHAT, CDR2 FQNNGV. V was cut by 4 bases and J by 1 base, with 13 bases left in between. The chain's CDR3 is CASSSVRGTNTEAFF. The CDR3 bases are TGTGCCAGCAGCTCCGTGAGAGGGACGAACACTGAAGCTTTCTTT.

This chain uses TRBV5-4 with TRBJ1-1; maybe TRBD1 (5 bases). The CDR3 totals 14 residues. Germline lookup yields CDR1 SGHNT and CDR2 YYREEE (reference sequence). The V end lost 4 bases, the J end lost 5 bases, and 15 bases lay between the germline ends. The CDR3 sequence: CASSLPAGGTEAFF. The CDR3 nucleotides read TGTGCCAGCAGCCTTCCAGCGGGGGGGACTGAAGCTTTCTTT. Full variable domain (remainder filled in from reference TRBV5-4 and TRBJ1-1): ETGVTQSPTHLIKTRGQQVTLRCSSQSGHNTVSWYQQALGQGPQFIFQYYREEENGRGNFPPRFSGLQFPNYSSELNVNALELDDSALYLCASSLPAGGTEAFFGQGTRLTVV.

This chain links TRBV7-2 with TRBJ2-1; 8 bases are shared with TRBD2. Germline V lookup: CDR1 SGHTA, CDR2 FQGNSA. The CDR3 is 16 residues long. The J segment lost 15 bases and the V segment lost 0 bases, leaving 16 bases of the junction unmatched. In nucleotides, the CDR3 is TGTGCCAGCAGCTTAGCAGCTAGCGGGCGGGGAGTGCACCTGTTCTTC. The encoded protein is CASSLAASGRGVHLFF.

The chain carries TRBV29-1 and TRBJ2-1; 9 bases agree with TRBD2. This CDR3 has 15 amino acids. After removal of 8 bases from V and 4 bases from J, the junction contained 12 bases not matched to a gene. The V gene's germline CDR1 is SQVTM and CDR2 ANQGSEA. The CDR3 reads CSIPLGTSRYNEQFF. CDR3 nucleotides: TGCAGCATTCCTCTTGGGACTAGCAGGTACAATGAGCAGTTCTTC.

The chain has TRBV18 and TRBJ2-5; D is ambiguous. The ends were cut back, 6 bases at V and 5 bases at J, with 10 bases in the middle. This CDR3 has 12 amino acids. Germline CDR1 reads KGHSH; CDR2 reads LQKENI. DNA of the CDR3: TGTGCCAGCTCTAAGGTGGAGGAGACCCAGTACTTC. Translating it yields CASSKVEETQYF.

The V call is TRBV5-1, the J call TRBJ2-1, with D perhaps TRBD2 (5 bases). V shed 5 bases and J shed 3 bases, with 6 bases lying between them. This CDR3 has 12 amino acids. Per germline, CDR1 SGHRS and CDR2 YFSETQ. The CDR3 protein is CASRGLYNEQFF. CDR3 nucleotides: TGCGCCAGCAGAGGACTCTACAATGAGCAGTTCTTC.

This clone was observed once. The CDR3, as DNA: TGTGCCAGTAGTACAGGGGAGGAATATCAGCCCCAGCATTTT. Translated: CASSTGEEYQPQHF. This sequence joins TRBV19 and TRBJ1-5; maybe TRBD1 (6 bases). There are 14 residues in the CDR3. Looked up from germline, CDR1 is LNHDA and CDR2 is SQIVND (reference sequence). V lost 4 bases and J lost 5, with 12 bases in between.